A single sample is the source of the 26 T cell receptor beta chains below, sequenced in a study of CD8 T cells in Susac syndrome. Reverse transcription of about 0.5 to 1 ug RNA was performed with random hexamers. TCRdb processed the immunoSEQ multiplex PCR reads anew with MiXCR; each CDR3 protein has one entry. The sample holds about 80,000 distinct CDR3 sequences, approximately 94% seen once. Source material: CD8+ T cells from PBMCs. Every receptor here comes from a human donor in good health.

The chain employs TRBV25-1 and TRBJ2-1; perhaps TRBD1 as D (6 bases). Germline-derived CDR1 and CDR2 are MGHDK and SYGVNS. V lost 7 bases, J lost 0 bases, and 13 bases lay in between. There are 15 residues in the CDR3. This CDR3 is CASTPTGSSYNEQFF. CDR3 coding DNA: TGTGCCAGCACCCCAACAGGGTCCTCCTACAATGAGCAGTTCTTC.

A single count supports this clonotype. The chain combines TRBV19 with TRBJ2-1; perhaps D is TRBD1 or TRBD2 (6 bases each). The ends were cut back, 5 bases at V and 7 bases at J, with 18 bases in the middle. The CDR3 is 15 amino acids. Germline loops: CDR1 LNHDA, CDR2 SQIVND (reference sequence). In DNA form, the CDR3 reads TGTGCCAGTAGTCTCGTCGGGGGCGTAGGTAATGAGCAGTTCTTC. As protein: CASSLVGGVGNEQFF.

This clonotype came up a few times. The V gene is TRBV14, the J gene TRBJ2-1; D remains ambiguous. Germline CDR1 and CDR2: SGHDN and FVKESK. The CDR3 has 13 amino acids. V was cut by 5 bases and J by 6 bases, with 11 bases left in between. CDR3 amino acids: CASSGRVFNEQFF. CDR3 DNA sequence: TGTGCCAGCAGCGGTAGGGTCTTCAATGAGCAGTTCTTC.

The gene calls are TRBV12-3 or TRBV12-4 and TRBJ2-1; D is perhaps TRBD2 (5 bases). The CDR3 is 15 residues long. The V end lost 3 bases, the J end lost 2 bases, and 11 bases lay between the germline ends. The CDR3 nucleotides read TGTGCCAGCAGTTTCTCGGGATCTCCCTACAATGAGCAGTTCTTC. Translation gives CASSFSGSPYNEQFF.

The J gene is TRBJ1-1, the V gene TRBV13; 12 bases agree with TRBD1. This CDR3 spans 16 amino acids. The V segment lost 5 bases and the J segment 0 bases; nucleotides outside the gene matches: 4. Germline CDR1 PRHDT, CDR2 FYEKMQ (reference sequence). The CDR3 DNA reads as TGTGCCAGCAGCCCGGGGACAGGGGGCCTGAACACTGAAGCTTTCTTT. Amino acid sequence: CASSPGTGGLNTEAFF.

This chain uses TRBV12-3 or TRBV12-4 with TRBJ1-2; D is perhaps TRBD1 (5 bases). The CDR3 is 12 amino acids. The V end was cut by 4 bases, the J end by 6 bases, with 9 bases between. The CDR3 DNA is TGTGCCAGCAGTTGGGGGTACAATGGCTACACCTTC. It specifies CASSWGYNGYTF.

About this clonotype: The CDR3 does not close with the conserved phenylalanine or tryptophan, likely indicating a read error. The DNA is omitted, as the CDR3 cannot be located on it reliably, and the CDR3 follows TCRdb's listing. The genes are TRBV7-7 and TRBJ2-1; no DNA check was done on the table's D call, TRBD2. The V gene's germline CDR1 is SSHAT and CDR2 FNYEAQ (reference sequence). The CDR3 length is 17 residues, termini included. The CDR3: CASSLALTRTITLSSSS.

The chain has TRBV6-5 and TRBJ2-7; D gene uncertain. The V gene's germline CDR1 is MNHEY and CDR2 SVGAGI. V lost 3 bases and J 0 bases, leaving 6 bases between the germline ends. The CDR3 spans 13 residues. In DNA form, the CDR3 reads TGTGCCAGCAGTTATTCAGCCTCCTACGAGCAGTACTTC. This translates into CASSYSASYEQYF.

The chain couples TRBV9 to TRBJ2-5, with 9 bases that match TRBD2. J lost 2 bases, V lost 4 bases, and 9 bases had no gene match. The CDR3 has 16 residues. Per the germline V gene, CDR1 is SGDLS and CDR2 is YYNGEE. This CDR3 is CASSPRGSGGQETQYF. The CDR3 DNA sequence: TGTGCCAGCAGCCCCCGGGGTAGCGGGGGTCAAGAGACCCAGTACTTC.

The CDR3 region has the DNA TGTGCCGAGGGGAAAGACAGGGACCTAGCGGTCTCCTACAATGAGCAGTTCTTC. Protein sequence: CAEGKDRDLAVSYNEQFF. This chain connects TRBV7-9 to TRBJ2-1; D tentatively reads TRBD1 or TRBD2 (7 bases each). The V end was cut by 11 bases, the J end by 0 bases, with 26 bases between. Per the germline V gene, CDR1 is SEHNR and CDR2 is FQNEAQ (reference sequence). The CDR3 runs to 18 residues.

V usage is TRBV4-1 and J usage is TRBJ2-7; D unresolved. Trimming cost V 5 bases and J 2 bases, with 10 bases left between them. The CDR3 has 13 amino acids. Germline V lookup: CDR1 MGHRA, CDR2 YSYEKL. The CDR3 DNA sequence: TGCGCCAGCAGCTTTACGATCACCTACGAGCAGTACTTC. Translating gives CASSFTITYEQYF.

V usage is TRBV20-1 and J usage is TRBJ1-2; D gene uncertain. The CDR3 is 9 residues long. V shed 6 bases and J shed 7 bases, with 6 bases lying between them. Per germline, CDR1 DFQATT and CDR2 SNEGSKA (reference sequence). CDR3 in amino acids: CSAPPGYTF. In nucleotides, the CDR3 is TGCAGTGCCCCACCTGGCTACACCTTC.

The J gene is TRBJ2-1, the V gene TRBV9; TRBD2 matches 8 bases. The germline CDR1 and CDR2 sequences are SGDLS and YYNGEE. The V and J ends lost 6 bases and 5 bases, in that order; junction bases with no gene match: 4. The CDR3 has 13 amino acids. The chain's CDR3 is CASNGGANNEQFF. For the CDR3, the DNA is TGTGCCAGCAACGGGGGGGCCAACAATGAGCAGTTCTTC.

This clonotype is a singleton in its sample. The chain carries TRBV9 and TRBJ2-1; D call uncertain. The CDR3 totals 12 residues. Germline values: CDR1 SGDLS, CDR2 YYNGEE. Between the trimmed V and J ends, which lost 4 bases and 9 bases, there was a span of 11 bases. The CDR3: CASSPETPEQFF. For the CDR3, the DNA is TGTGCCAGCAGCCCGGAGACCCCTGAGCAGTTCTTC.

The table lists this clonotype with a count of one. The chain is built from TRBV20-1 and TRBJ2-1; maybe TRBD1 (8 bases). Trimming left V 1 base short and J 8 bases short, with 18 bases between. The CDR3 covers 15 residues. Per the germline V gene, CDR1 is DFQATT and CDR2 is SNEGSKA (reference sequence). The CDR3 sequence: CSARVRGQGGHEQFF. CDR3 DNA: TGCAGTGCTAGAGTGAGAGGACAGGGAGGGCATGAGCAGTTCTTC.

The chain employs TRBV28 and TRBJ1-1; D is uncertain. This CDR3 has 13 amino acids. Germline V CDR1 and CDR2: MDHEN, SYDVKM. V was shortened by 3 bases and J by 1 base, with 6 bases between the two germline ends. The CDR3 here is CASSFTQNTEAFF. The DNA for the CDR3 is TGTGCCAGCAGTTTCACTCAGAACACTGAAGCTTTCTTT.

CDR3 in DNA: TGCAGTGCTAGACTCTCGGACAGCCGGCAAGAGACCCAGTACTTC. Protein product: CSARLSDSRQETQYF. This chain links TRBV20-1 with TRBJ2-5; possible D gene TRBD1, 6 bases. The V and J ends lost 2 bases and 2 bases respectively, with 15 bases between them. The CDR3 is made up of 15 amino acids. Looked up from germline, CDR1 is DFQATT and CDR2 is SNEGSKA (reference sequence).

CDR3 bases: TGTGCCAGCAGCTGGGGGGAAAGGGCCGGCGGGGAGTACTTC. This translates into CASSWGERAGGEYF. The chain couples TRBV5-4 to TRBJ2-7, with a tentative D call TRBD2 (6 bases). This CDR3 contains 14 residues. V lost 3 bases and J lost 11, with 21 bases in between. CDR1 and CDR2 (germline): SGHNT, YYREEE (reference sequence).

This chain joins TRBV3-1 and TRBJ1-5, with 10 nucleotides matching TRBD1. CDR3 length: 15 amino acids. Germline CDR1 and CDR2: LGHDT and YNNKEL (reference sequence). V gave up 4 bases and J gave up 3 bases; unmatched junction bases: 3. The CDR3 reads CASSLGTGDNQPQHF. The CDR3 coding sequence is TGTGCCAGCAGCCTCGGGACAGGGGACAATCAGCCCCAGCATTTT. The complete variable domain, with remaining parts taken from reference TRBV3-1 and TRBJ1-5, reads DTAVSQTPKYLVTQMGNDKSIKCEQNLGHDTMYWYKQDSKKFLKIMFSYNNKELIINETVPNRFSPKSPDKAHLNLHINSLELGDSAVYFCASSLGTGDNQPQHFGDGTRLSIL.

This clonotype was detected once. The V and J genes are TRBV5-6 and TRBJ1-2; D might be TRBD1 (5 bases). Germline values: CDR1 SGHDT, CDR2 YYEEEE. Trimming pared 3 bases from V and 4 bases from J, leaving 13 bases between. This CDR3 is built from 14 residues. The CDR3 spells CASSYQDTFYGYTF. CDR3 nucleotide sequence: TGTGCCAGCAGCTACCAGGACACGTTCTATGGCTACACCTTC. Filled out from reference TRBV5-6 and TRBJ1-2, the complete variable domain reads DAGVTQSPTHLIKTRGQQVTLRCSPKSGHDTVSWYQQALGQGPQFIFQYYEEEERQRGNFPDRFSGHQFPNYSSELNVNALLLGDSALYLCASSYQDTFYGYTFGSGTRLTVV.

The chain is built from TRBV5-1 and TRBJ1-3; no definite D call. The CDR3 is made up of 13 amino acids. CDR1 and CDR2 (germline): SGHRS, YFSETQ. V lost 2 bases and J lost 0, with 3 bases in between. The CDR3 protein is CASSFNSGNTIYF. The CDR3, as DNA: TGCGCCAGCAGCTTCAACTCTGGAAACACCATATATTTT.

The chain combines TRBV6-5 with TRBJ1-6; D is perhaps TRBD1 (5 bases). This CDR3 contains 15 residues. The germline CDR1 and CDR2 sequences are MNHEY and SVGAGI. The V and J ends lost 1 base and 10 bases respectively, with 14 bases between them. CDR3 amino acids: CASSYFGGRTSPLHF. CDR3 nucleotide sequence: TGTGCCAGCAGTTACTTCGGGGGGAGGACATCACCCCTCCACTTT.

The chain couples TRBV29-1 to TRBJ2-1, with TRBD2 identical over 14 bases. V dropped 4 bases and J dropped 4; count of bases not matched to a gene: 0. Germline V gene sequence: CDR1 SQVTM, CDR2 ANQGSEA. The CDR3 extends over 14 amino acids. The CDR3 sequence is CSVGTSGRYNEQFF. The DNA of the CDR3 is TGCAGCGTTGGGACTAGCGGGAGGTACAATGAGCAGTTCTTC.

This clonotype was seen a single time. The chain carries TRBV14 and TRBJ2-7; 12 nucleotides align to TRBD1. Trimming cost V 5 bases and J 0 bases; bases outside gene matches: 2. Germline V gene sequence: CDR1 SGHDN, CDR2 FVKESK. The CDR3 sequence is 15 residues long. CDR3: CASSWGQGASYEQYF. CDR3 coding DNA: TGTGCCAGCAGCTGGGGACAGGGGGCCTCCTACGAGCAGTACTTC.

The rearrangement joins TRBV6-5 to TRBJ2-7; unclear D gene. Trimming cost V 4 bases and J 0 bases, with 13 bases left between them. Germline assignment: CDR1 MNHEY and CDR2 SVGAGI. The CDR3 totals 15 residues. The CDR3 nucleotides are TGTGCCAGCAGTTCCAAACGGACGAGCTCCTACGAGCAGTACTTC. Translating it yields CASSSKRTSSYEQYF.

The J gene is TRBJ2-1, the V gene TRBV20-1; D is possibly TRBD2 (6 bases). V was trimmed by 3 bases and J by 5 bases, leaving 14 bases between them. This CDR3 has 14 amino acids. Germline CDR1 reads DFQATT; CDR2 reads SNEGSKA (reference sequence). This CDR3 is CSASLVSGDNEQFF. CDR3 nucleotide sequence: TGCAGTGCTAGCCTCGTTAGCGGAGACAATGAGCAGTTCTTC.